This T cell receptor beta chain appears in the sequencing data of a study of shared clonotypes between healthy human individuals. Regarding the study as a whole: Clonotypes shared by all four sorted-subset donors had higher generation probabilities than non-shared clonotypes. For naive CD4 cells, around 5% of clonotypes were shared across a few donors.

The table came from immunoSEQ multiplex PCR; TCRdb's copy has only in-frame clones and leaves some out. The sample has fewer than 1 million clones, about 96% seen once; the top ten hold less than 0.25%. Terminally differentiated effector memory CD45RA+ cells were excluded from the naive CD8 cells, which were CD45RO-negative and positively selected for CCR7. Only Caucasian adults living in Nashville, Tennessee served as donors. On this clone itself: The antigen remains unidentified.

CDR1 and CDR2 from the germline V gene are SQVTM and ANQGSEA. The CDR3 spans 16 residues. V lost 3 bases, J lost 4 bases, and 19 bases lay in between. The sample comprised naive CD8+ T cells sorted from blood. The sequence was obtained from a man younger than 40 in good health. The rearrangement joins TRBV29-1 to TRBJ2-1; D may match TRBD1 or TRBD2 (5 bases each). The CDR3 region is CSVESSGTITYNEQFF. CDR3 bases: TGCAGCGTTGAGTCATCCGGGACGATCACGTACAATGAGCAGTTCTTC.